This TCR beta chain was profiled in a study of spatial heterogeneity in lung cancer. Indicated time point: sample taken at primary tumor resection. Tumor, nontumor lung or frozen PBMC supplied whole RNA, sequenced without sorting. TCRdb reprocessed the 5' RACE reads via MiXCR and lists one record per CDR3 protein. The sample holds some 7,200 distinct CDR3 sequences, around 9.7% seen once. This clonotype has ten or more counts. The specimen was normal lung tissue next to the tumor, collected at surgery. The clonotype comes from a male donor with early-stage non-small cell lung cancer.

The CDR3 sequence: CASSGAFSYEQYF. CDR3 bases: TGTGCCAGCAGCGGGGCTTTCTCCTACGAGCAGTACTTC. The chain employs TRBV13 and TRBJ2-7; D is possibly TRBD1 (5 bases). Per the germline V gene, CDR1 is PRHDT and CDR2 is FYEKMQ (reference sequence). V was shortened by 5 bases and J by 0 bases, with 8 bases between the two germline ends. This CDR3 spans 13 amino acids.